What follows are 25 T cell receptor beta chains derived from one specimen sequenced in a study of shared clonotypes between healthy human individuals. Produced via immunoSEQ multiplex PCR; TCRdb's table is partial and in-frame only. The data contain a few million clones, just over 90% of them singletons. The source material was naive CD4+ T cells from PBMCs. Subset described: CD45RA+ positively selected. All receptors come from a man between 18 and 29 years old in good health. Some clones in this sample may be carry-over from other donors' samples.

The chain joins TRBV2 to TRBJ1-2; 8 nucleotides align to TRBD1. Trimming removed 6 bases from V and 3 bases from J; junction bases left unmatched: 9. This CDR3 has 15 residues. From germline, CDR1 is SNHLY and CDR2 FYNNEI. DNA for the CDR3: TGTGCCAGCAGGTCAGGGGGCGGAATGGACTATGGCTACACCTTC. Encoded protein: CASRSGGGMDYGYTF.

The J gene is TRBJ1-2, the V gene TRBV7-9; maybe TRBD1 (5 bases). CDR3 size: 14 residues. Germline loops: CDR1 SEHNR, CDR2 FQNEAQ (reference sequence). The V and J ends lost 5 bases and 4 bases respectively, with 14 bases between them. The CDR3, as DNA: TGTGCCAGCAGCCGAGGGGACGGAAGCTATGGCTACACCTTC. Protein product: CASSRGDGSYGYTF.

The chain uses TRBV4-2 and TRBJ2-2; 8 positions match TRBD2. The germline V gene has CDR1 LGHNA and CDR2 YNFKEQ. The length of the CDR3 is 18 residues. Losses at the gene ends were 2 bases for V and 0 bases for J; bases not matched to a gene: 8. CDR3: CASSQLTSGDANTGELFF. The CDR3 nucleotides are TGTGCCAGCAGCCAACTTACTAGCGGAGATGCGAACACCGGGGAGCTGTTTTTT.

This chain uses TRBV5-1 with TRBJ1-4, with 10 bases that match TRBD1. The trim removed 4 bases at V and 7 bases at J, leaving 7 bases unmatched. The CDR3 runs 15 residues. Germline assignment: CDR1 SGHRS and CDR2 YFSETQ. DNA of the CDR3: TGCGCCAGCAGCGGGACAGGGGCGGTTGTTGAAAAACTGTTTTTT. Translated, it gives CASSGTGAVVEKLFF.

The chain employs TRBV2 and TRBJ2-5; 7 positions match TRBD1. Germline V lookup: CDR1 SNHLY, CDR2 FYNNEI. V gave up 3 bases and J gave up 6 bases; unmatched junction bases: 10. The CDR3 totals 15 residues. The chain's CDR3 is CASSENRGIWKTQYF. CDR3 sequence (DNA): TGTGCCAGCAGTGAGAACAGGGGTATATGGAAGACCCAGTACTTC.

With regard to this clone: An end of the junction differs from the germline gene, which may be a read error. Here the CDR3 DNA reads TGTGCCAGCAGCGTGGACCCCTCCAACGAGCAGTACTTC. Protein product: CASSVDPSNEQYF. The rearrangement joins TRBV9 to TRBJ2-7; no clear D gene. The length of the CDR3 is 13 residues. Germline CDR1 reads SGDLS; CDR2 reads YYNGEE.

This clone was found once. The V call is TRBV25-1, the J call TRBJ2-5, with 8 bases that match TRBD2. This CDR3 has 14 residues. Losses at the gene ends were 1 base for V and 3 bases for J; bases not matched to a gene: 1. The germline V gene encodes CDR1 MGHDK and CDR2 SYGVNS. The CDR3 protein is CASSESTSEETQYF. CDR3 sequence (DNA): TGTGCCAGCAGTGAATCGACTAGCGAAGAGACCCAGTACTTC.

As to this clone: The same CDR3 can be traced to other DNA sequences in this sample. The J gene is TRBJ1-1, the V gene TRBV7-9; TRBD1 is a possible D gene (5 bases). The CDR3 loop spans 14 amino acids. V was cut by 1 base and J by 5 bases, with 11 bases left in between. Germline-derived CDR1 and CDR2 are SEHNR and FQNEAQ (reference sequence). CDR3 coding DNA: TGTGCCAGCAGCTTAGGGGCTGGGGGAACTGAAGCTTTCTTT. Its protein product is CASSLGAGGTEAFF.

V gene TRBV10-3 combines with J gene TRBJ1-2; TRBD1 agrees at 7 bases. Germline V gene sequence: CDR1 ENHRY, CDR2 SYGVKD. V shed 7 bases, J shed 8 bases, and the junction held 10 bases outside the gene matches. This CDR3 has 13 residues. The CDR3 loop is CAITEGAVSGYTF. In DNA, the CDR3 is TGTGCCATCACCGAGGGGGCAGTAAGCGGCTACACCTTC.

The CDR3 DNA is TGTGCCAGCAGCCGAATACAGGGGGACGGGGAGCTGTTTTTT. It codes for CASSRIQGDGELFF. V gene TRBV5-4 combines with J gene TRBJ2-2; 8 nucleotides agree with TRBD1. CDR1 and CDR2 (germline): SGHNT, YYREEE (reference sequence). The CDR3 runs 14 residues. After removal of 4 bases from V and 7 bases from J, the junction contained 6 bases not matched to a gene.

The chain employs TRBV6-1 and TRBJ2-3, with D perhaps matching TRBD2 (6 bases). V lost 6 bases, J lost 2 bases, and 15 bases lay in between. Germline loops: CDR1 MNHNS, CDR2 SASEGT. The CDR3 extends over 15 amino acids. CDR3 bases: TGTGCCAGCAGGATCGGGGGTACCTACACAGATACGCAGTATTTT. Amino acid sequence: CASRIGGTYTDTQYF.

The rearrangement uses TRBV6-1 and TRBJ2-3, with a possible D match to TRBD1 (6 bases). CDR1 MNHNS and CDR2 SASEGT come from the germline V gene. CDR3 length equals 15 residues. The V and J ends lost 6 bases and 2 bases respectively, with 15 bases between them. CDR3 bases: TGTGCCAGCAGGAGTTGGGACACCCTCACAGATACGCAGTATTTT. Protein: CASRSWDTLTDTQYF.

In DNA form, the CDR3 reads TGTGCCAGCAGCTTAGCGGTCCCCCTAAACTACGAGCAGTACTTC. This codes for CASSLAVPLNYEQYF. The gene calls are TRBV7-8 and TRBJ2-7; no firm D call. Trimming took 0 bases from V and 3 from J, leaving 12 bases between them. This CDR3 spans 15 amino acids. CDR1 SGHVS and CDR2 FQNEAQ come from the germline V gene.

The chain joins TRBV19 to TRBJ2-7; D call uncertain. Trimming left V 10 bases short and J 2 bases short, with 15 bases between. The germline gives CDR1 LNHDA, CDR2 SQIVND (reference sequence). CDR3 size: 13 residues. The CDR3: CATAGALTYEQYF. DNA for the CDR3: TGTGCCACGGCCGGAGCTCTTACCTACGAGCAGTACTTC.

V and J are TRBV28 and TRBJ2-7; possibly TRBD2 for D (5 bases). The CDR3 length is 16 residues. The germline CDR1 and CDR2 sequences are MDHEN and SYDVKM. V dropped 5 bases and J dropped 2 bases, with 19 bases sitting between them. The CDR3 spells CASSPPGEPRPYEQYF. The CDR3 DNA reads as TGTGCCAGCAGTCCCCCTGGGGAGCCCCGGCCCTACGAGCAGTACTTC.

J is TRBJ1-3 and V is TRBV6-1, with 9 bases matching TRBD1. V shed 3 bases, J shed 1 base, and the junction held 4 bases outside the gene matches. The length of the CDR3 is 16 residues. Germline V gene sequence: CDR1 MNHNS, CDR2 SASEGT. The CDR3 loop is CASSDRDRVSGNTIYF. The CDR3, as DNA: TGTGCCAGCAGTGACCGGGACAGGGTGTCTGGAAACACCATATATTTT.

The J gene is TRBJ2-3, the V gene TRBV6-1; 9 bases map to TRBD2. V lost 7 bases and J lost 4; bases outside the gene matches: 6. The CDR3 totals 14 residues. Germline V gene lookup returns CDR1 MNHNS and CDR2 SASEGT. The CDR3 bases are TGTGCCAGCACGGCGGGAGGGTTGGCAGATACGCAGTATTTT. It encodes CASTAGGLADTQYF.

The V gene is TRBV12-5, the J gene TRBJ1-1, with TRBD1 identical over 7 bases. The ends lost 0 bases at V and 5 bases at J; junction bases unmatched: 15. The CDR3 has 18 amino acids. CDR1 LGHNT and CDR2 FRNRAP come from the germline V gene. This chain's CDR3 is CASGLVLSRSAGGTEAFF. CDR3 in DNA: TGTGCTAGTGGTTTGGTACTGTCTCGGTCGGCAGGGGGGACTGAAGCTTTCTTT.

This chain connects TRBV7-8 to TRBJ2-5; 7 bases agree with TRBD1. CDR1 SGHVS and CDR2 FQNEAQ come from the germline V gene. The CDR3 totals 15 residues. The ends lost 4 bases at V and 1 base at J; junction bases unmatched: 6. CDR3 DNA: TGTGCCAGCAGCTCGGGACAGCGTATCCAAGAGACCCAGTACTTC. It encodes CASSSGQRIQETQYF. The variable domain in full, with the rest retrieved from reference TRBV7-8 and TRBJ2-5, is GAGVSQSPRYKVAKRGQDVALRCDPISGHVSLFWYQQALGQGPEFLTYFQNEAQLDKSGLPSDRFFAERPEGSVSTLKIQRTQQEDSAVYLCASSSGQRIQETQYFGPGTRLLVL.

Concerning this clone: Other DNA sequences from this sample encode an identical CDR3 as well. The chain joins TRBV27 to TRBJ1-2, with D unclear. The CDR3 totals 13 residues. Trimming cost V 0 bases and J 8 bases, with 10 bases left between them. CDR1 is MNHEY and CDR2 is SMNVEV in the germline V gene (reference sequence). The CDR3 protein is CASSLSVRGGYTF. The DNA of the CDR3 is TGTGCCAGCAGTTTATCGGTTAGAGGGGGCTACACCTTC.

The rearrangement uses TRBV5-4 and TRBJ2-5; D is unclear. Germline V gene data show CDR1 as SGHNT and CDR2 as YYREEE (reference sequence). The CDR3 is 15 residues long. Trimming pared 4 bases from V and 2 bases from J, leaving 15 bases between. This CDR3 reads CASSRRISTQETQYF. CDR3 coding DNA: TGTGCCAGCAGCCGACGGATCTCGACTCAAGAGACCCAGTACTTC. The full variable domain, its missing parts supplied by reference TRBV5-4 and TRBJ2-5, is ETGVTQSPTHLIKTRGQQVTLRCSSQSGHNTVSWYQQALGQGPQFIFQYYREEENGRGNFPPRFSGLQFPNYSSELNVNALELDDSALYLCASSRRISTQETQYFGPGTRLLVL.

The rearrangement uses TRBV7-9 and TRBJ1-6, with D possibly TRBD1 on 5 matching bases. V lost 8 bases to trimming and J lost 6 bases, with 11 bases between them. Per germline, CDR1 SEHNR and CDR2 FQNEAQ (reference sequence). This CDR3 comprises 13 residues. As DNA, the CDR3 is TGTGCCAGCGGGAAGACAGTTAATTCACCCCTCCACTTT. It specifies CASGKTVNSPLHF.

Only a few counts were recorded for this clone. The rearrangement joins TRBV7-8 to TRBJ2-7; 12 positions match TRBD2. Looked up from germline, CDR1 is SGHVS and CDR2 is FQNEAQ. V was clipped by 2 bases and J by 4 bases; unmatched bases: 12. This CDR3 has 18 amino acids. The CDR3 nucleotides are TGTGCCAGCAGCTTACTTGCCACTAGCGGGAGGCCGAGGTACGAGCAGTACTTC. Translated, it gives CASSLLATSGRPRYEQYF.

The chain has TRBV2 and TRBJ2-3; 7 nucleotides line up with TRBD2. From germline, CDR1 is SNHLY and CDR2 FYNNEI. The trim removed 6 bases at V and 0 bases at J, leaving 9 bases unmatched. This CDR3 has 16 amino acids. The CDR3 is CASRRRLAESTDTQYF. The CDR3 bases are TGTGCCAGCAGGAGGCGGCTAGCGGAGAGCACAGATACGCAGTATTTT.

The V and J genes are TRBV28 and TRBJ2-7, with TRBD2 as a possible D gene (7 bases). CDR1 is MDHEN, CDR2 SYDVKM, per germline. There are 14 residues in the CDR3. Trimming stripped 9 bases from V and 5 bases from J, with 20 bases between. The CDR3 DNA sequence: TGTGCCAGTAGGGGGGGCGGGGCGGAAGACGAGCAGTACTTC. This gives the protein CASRGGGAEDEQYF. The full variable domain, completed using reference TRBV28 and TRBJ2-7, is DVKVTQSSRYLVKRTGEKVFLECVQDMDHENMFWYRQDPGLGLRLIYFSYDVKMKEKGDIPEGYSVSREKKERFSLILESASTNQTSMYLCASRGGGAEDEQYFGPGTRLTVT.